Listed below are T cell receptor beta chains from one sample, sequenced in a study of T cell responses to AZD1222 COVID-19 vaccine. Clones were sequenced by immunoSEQ multiplex PCR, and TCRdb holds only the in-frame ones, with some missing. The sample includes about 89,000 clones, about 93% of them seen just once. The sample consisted of peripheral blood, taken 28 days after the second AZD1222 dose. The source of these receptors is an adult who received the AZD1222 COVID-19 vaccine. Each CDR3 is given with its conserved first and last residue. D genes are given only for firm matches. The size entry is marked missing in some rows and otherwise reads once, few, many or a size class.

d_gene	v_gene	abundance	j_gene	CDR3nt	CDR3aa
-	TRBV29-1	-	TRBJ2-1	TGCAGCGTTGGAACGGGAACCTACAATGAGCAGTTCTTC	CSVGTGTYNEQFF
-	TRBV10-1	-	TRBJ1-2	TGCGCCAGCAGTGTCGCAGCAAGTTATGGCTACACCTTC	CASSVAASYGYTF
-	TRBV5-1	-	TRBJ1-4	TGCGCCAGCAGCCCGCGATTAGATGAAAAACTGTTTTTT	CASSPRLDEKLFF
TRBD1	TRBV18	-	TRBJ1-2	TGTGCCAGCTCACCAACAGGGGGCTATGGCTACACCTTC	CASSPTGGYGYTF
TRBD1	TRBV11-2	-	TRBJ1-5	TGTGCCAGCAGCCAAGGGACAGGGGGCGATCAGCCCCAGCATTTT	CASSQGTGGDQPQHF
-	TRBV30	once	TRBJ1-5	TGTGCCTGGAGTGTGGATAGCAATCAGCCCCAGCATTTT	CAWSVDSNQPQHF
-	TRBV6-5	-	TRBJ2-1	TGTGCCAGCAACTGGGGAGGGGGGAATGAGCAGTTCTTC	CASNWGGGNEQFF
TRBD2	TRBV24-1	few	TRBJ2-1	TGTGCCACCAGTGACCCGGGAGGGATCTCCAATGAGCAGTTCTTC	CATSDPGGISNEQFF
-	TRBV18	once	TRBJ1-6	TGTGCCAGCTCACCATCCGGACCGATAAATTCACCCCTCCACTTT	CASSPSGPINSPLHF
TRBD1	TRBV28	-	TRBJ1-1	TGTGCCAGCAGTTCCCAGGACAGGGCCCTCTTGAACACTGAAGCTTTCTTT	CASSSQDRALLNTEAFF
-	TRBV9	-	TRBJ1-5	TGTGCCAGCAGCGCCGACCAGGGTCAGCCCCAGCATTTT	CASSADQGQPQHF
-	TRBV3-1/TRBV3-2	few	TRBJ1-5	TGTGCCAGCAGCCAAGGTAGGGTGGCAGCCCAGCATTTT	CASSQGRVAAQHF
-	TRBV18	-	TRBJ2-5	TGTGCCAGCTCACACCCTATTGGGAGAGAGACCCAGTACTTC	CASSHPIGRETQYF
-	TRBV5-1	-	TRBJ1-4	TGCGCCAGCAGCTTGGGTGTAAATGAAAAACTGTTTTTT	CASSLGVNEKLFF
TRBD1	TRBV12-5	-	TRBJ1-1	TGTGCTAGTGGTTCCGGGACAGGGACGGATGAAGCTTTCTTT	CASGSGTGTDEAFF
-	TRBV18	-	TRBJ2-3	TGTGCCAGCTCGCCTGCAGGGGGCACAGATACGCAGTATTTT	CASSPAGGTDTQYF
-	TRBV9	-	TRBJ1-1	TGTGCCAGCAGCGTAGCGGAGATGAACACTGAAGCTTTCTTT	CASSVAEMNTEAFF
-	TRBV7-4	-	TRBJ2-2	TGTGCCAGCAGCTTAGAGTGGGATCCCCGCGAATACACCGGGGAGCTGTTTTTT	CASSLEWDPREYTGELFF
-	TRBV25-1	-	TRBJ1-3	TGTGCCAGCAGTGAATTACGGTTCTCTGGAAACACCATATATTTT	CASSELRFSGNTIYF
-	TRBV2	-	TRBJ1-2	TGTGCCAGCAGCACGACACGGGCTACCGACTACACCTTC	CASSTTRATDYTF
TRBD1	TRBV28	-	TRBJ1-2	TGTGCCAGCCATGACAGGGGGCGAGCCTATGGCTACACCTTC	CASHDRGRAYGYTF
TRBD1	TRBV5-8	once	TRBJ2-5	TGTGCCAGCAGCTTGGAGTTGGGTGCAGGGGGCCTAGAGACCCAGTACTTC	CASSLELGAGGLETQYF
-	TRBV20-1	-	TRBJ1-3	TGCAGTGCTAGTAGGGGCGGCTCTGGAAACACCATATATTTT	CSASRGGSGNTIYF
TRBD2	TRBV4-1	-	TRBJ2-1	TGCGCCAGCAGCCAGGGACTAGCGGGGCTTTACAATGAGCAGTTCTTC	CASSQGLAGLYNEQFF
-	TRBV5-6	-	TRBJ1-6	TGTGCCAGCACCCTGGGAGGCAGGGCAAATTCACCCCTCCACTTT	CASTLGGRANSPLHF
-	TRBV12-3/TRBV12-4	once	TRBJ1-3	TGTGCCAGCACCCTTGGGGGAAACACCATATATTTT	CASTLGGNTIYF
-	TRBV11-1	-	TRBJ1-1	TGTGCCAGCAGCTTAACACTGGGGACTGAAGCTTTCTTT	CASSLTLGTEAFF
TRBD1	TRBV2	-	TRBJ2-7	TGTGCCAGCACGGTACAGGGGGCGAACTCCTACGAGCAGTACTTC	CASTVQGANSYEQYF
-	TRBV30	-	TRBJ2-1	TGTGCCTGGAGTGTACTACGGGGAGGTGAGCAGTTCTTC	CAWSVLRGGEQFF
TRBD2	TRBV13	-	TRBJ2-3	TGTGCCAGCAGCTTAAGGGGAGGGGCCACAGATACGCAGTATTTT	CASSLRGGATDTQYF